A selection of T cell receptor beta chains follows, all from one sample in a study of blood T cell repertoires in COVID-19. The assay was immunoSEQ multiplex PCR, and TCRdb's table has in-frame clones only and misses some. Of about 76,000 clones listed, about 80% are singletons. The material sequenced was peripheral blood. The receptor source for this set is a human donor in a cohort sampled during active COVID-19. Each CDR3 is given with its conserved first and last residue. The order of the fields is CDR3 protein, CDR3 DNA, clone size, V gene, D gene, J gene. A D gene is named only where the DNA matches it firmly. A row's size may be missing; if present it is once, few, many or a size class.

CASSQSDVLTF | TGTGCCAGCAGCCAATCCGACGTCCTGACTTTC | - | TRBV14 | - | TRBJ2-6
CASSGGRGGKQETQYF | TGTGCCAGCAGTGGCGGCAGGGGAGGGAAACAAGAGACCCAGTACTTC | - | TRBV2 | - | TRBJ2-5
CAWSGDSYPNQPQHF | TGTGCATGGTCCGGAGACAGCTACCCCAATCAGCCCCAGCATTTT | - | TRBV30 | - | TRBJ1-5
CASSEFRGAHTEAFF | TGTGCCAGCAGTGAATTCAGGGGGGCGCACACTGAAGCTTTCTTT | few | TRBV25-1 | TRBD1 | TRBJ1-1
CASSEGHPGANVLTF | TGTGCCAGCAGTGAGGGCCACCCTGGGGCCAACGTCCTGACTTTC | few | TRBV2 | - | TRBJ2-6
CASSLTSSYEQYF | TGTGCCAGCAGCTTAACTAGTTCCTACGAGCAGTACTTC | - | TRBV7-2 | - | TRBJ2-7
CASSPPLGAGRLAKNIQYF | TGTGCCAGCTCACCACCTCTGGGTGCAGGCCGCTTAGCCAAAAACATTCAGTACTTC | once | TRBV18 | - | TRBJ2-4
CASSEQGNFQETQYF | TGTGCCAGCAGTGAGCAGGGGAATTTCCAAGAGACCCAGTACTTC | - | TRBV6-1 | - | TRBJ2-5
CASSSGEQFF | TGTGCCAGTAGTTCGGGGGAGCAGTTCTTC | - | TRBV19 | - | TRBJ2-1
CASSLGGTQYF | TGCGCCAGCAGCTTGGGCGGGACCCAGTACTTC | - | TRBV5-1 | - | TRBJ2-5
CASSYREYNYGYTF | TGTGCCAGCAGTTACCGGGAGTATAACTATGGCTACACCTTC | - | TRBV6-5 | - | TRBJ1-2
CASNEKLFF | TGTGCCTCAAATGAAAAACTGTTTTTT | - | TRBV25-1 | - | TRBJ1-4
CASSVDRDRGTDTQYF | TGTGCCAGCAGTGTGGACCGGGACAGGGGAACAGATACGCAGTATTTT | - | TRBV6-6 | TRBD1 | TRBJ2-3
CASSQTDRLGGRMGNEQFF | TGTGCCAGCAGCCAAACCGACCGGTTAGGCGGGAGAATGGGCAATGAGCAGTTCTTC | - | TRBV11-2 | TRBD2 | TRBJ2-1
CASSPGLAGAVTQYF | TGTGCCAGCAGCCCGGGACTAGCGGGAGCGGTGACCCAGTACTTC | - | TRBV9 | TRBD2 | TRBJ2-5
CASRPGQYLWGEQYF | TGTGCCAGCAGACCTGGACAGTACTTATGGGGCGAGCAGTACTTC | once | TRBV6-2/TRBV6-3 | - | TRBJ2-7
CASGRQGRYEKLFF | TGTGCCAGCGGCCGACAGGGACGTTACGAAAAACTGTTTTTT | - | TRBV5-8 | TRBD1 | TRBJ1-4
CASSQQTGPGTEAFF | TGTGCCAGCAGCCAGCAGACAGGGCCGGGCACTGAAGCTTTCTTT | - | TRBV3-1/TRBV3-2 | TRBD1 | TRBJ1-1
CASSFLQGQPQHF | TGTGCCAGCAGCTTCTTACAGGGGCAGCCCCAGCATTTT | - | TRBV7-9 | TRBD1 | TRBJ1-5
CASTPTASGYEQYF | TGTGCCAGCACTCCCACGGCTAGCGGCTACGAGCAGTACTTC | - | TRBV11-2 | TRBD2 | TRBJ2-7
CASSSKIGYTQYF | TGTGCCAGCAGCTCAAAGATCGGTTATACGCAGTATTTT | - | TRBV11-3 | - | TRBJ2-3
CASSFKAGGYEQYF | TGTGCCAGCAGCTTTAAGGCAGGGGGCTACGAGCAGTACTTC | - | TRBV5-4 | TRBD1 | TRBJ2-7
CASSLRAGGGWTEAFF | TGTGCCAGCAGCTTAAGGGCAGGGGGCGGGTGGACTGAAGCTTTCTTT | - | TRBV7-8 | TRBD1 | TRBJ1-1
CASSFSVAGLNTEAFF | TGCGCCAGCAGCTTTTCGGTTGCAGGGCTGAACACTGAAGCTTTCTTT | - | TRBV5-1 | - | TRBJ1-1
CSRTIYNEQFF | TGCAGCAGGACTATTTACAATGAGCAGTTCTTC | once | TRBV20-1 | - | TRBJ2-1
CAWRREKNTEAFF | TGTGCCTGGAGGAGGGAAAAGAACACTGAAGCTTTCTTT | - | TRBV30 | - | TRBJ1-1
CDPGDRGLNQPQHF | TGTGACCCAGGGGACAGGGGACTCAATCAGCCCCAGCATTTT | - | TRBV19 | TRBD1 | TRBJ1-5
CASSAQRYEQYF | TGTGCCAGCAGTGCCCAACGGTACGAGCAGTACTTC | - | TRBV12-3/TRBV12-4 | - | TRBJ2-7
CATSVPGTGSSPLHF | TGTGCCACCAGCGTCCCCGGGACAGGGAGTTCACCCCTCCACTTT | - | TRBV15 | TRBD1 | TRBJ1-6
CASSTSRDRQTNYGYTF | TGTGCCAGCAGTACATCCCGGGACAGACAAACTAACTATGGCTACACCTTC | - | TRBV6-7 | TRBD1 | TRBJ1-2
CASSFTGASYEQYF | TGTGCCAGCAGCTTTACAGGGGCCTCCTACGAGCAGTACTTC | once | TRBV7-2 | TRBD1 | TRBJ2-7
CASSVGLGVHNEQFF | TGCGCCAGCAGTGTCGGCCTAGGGGTCCACAATGAGCAGTTCTTC | few | TRBV10-1 | - | TRBJ2-1
CATMGSASTDTQYF | TGTGCCACCATGGGTAGCGCAAGCACAGATACGCAGTATTTT | - | TRBV24-1 | - | TRBJ2-3
CASSPGTLGSSYEQYF | TGTGCCAGCAGCCCCGGCACCTTGGGCAGCTCCTACGAGCAGTACTTC | - | TRBV11-2 | - | TRBJ2-7
CASSEALGQVNQPQHF | TGTGCCAGCAGTGAAGCCCTAGGACAGGTTAATCAGCCCCAGCATTTT | - | TRBV6-1 | TRBD1 | TRBJ1-5
CASSLYSRGRTDTQYF | TGTGCCAGCAGCTTATATTCACGTGGCCGCACAGATACGCAGTATTTT | - | TRBV7-9 | - | TRBJ2-3
CAWSEQGGQPQHF | TGTGCCTGGAGTGAACAGGGTGGACAGCCCCAGCATTTT | - | TRBV30 | - | TRBJ1-5
CASSQGVSAGIQETQYF | TGTGCCAGCAGCCAAGGAGTTTCAGCGGGGATCCAAGAGACCCAGTACTTC | - | TRBV3-1/TRBV3-2 | TRBD2 | TRBJ2-5
CASMKREGEGEQFF | TGTGCCAGTATGAAGCGGGAGGGGGAGGGTGAGCAGTTCTTC | - | TRBV19 | TRBD2 | TRBJ2-1
CASSRPPVGDKNIQYF | TGTGCCAGCAGCCGCCCTCCGGTAGGGGATAAAAACATTCAGTACTTC | once | TRBV3-1/TRBV3-2 | - | TRBJ2-4
CATSGREFSEQYF | TGTGCCACTAGCGGGAGGGAGTTCTCCGAGCAGTACTTC | - | TRBV19 | TRBD2 | TRBJ2-7
CASSLGYGRAGADTQYF | TGTGCCAGCAGCTTAGGGTACGGGAGGGCCGGCGCAGATACGCAGTATTTT | once | TRBV7-6 | TRBD2 | TRBJ2-3